This TCR beta chain was sequenced during a study of T cell responses to AZD1222 COVID-19 vaccine (dated by TCRdb to about 2021). Context from the whole study: Because spike-specific TCR depth and breadth did not differ between the two schedules, AZD1222 recipients who got a second dose at roughly 4 weeks were pooled with those who got a second dose at roughly 12 weeks. TCR sequencing covered roughly 230 trial participants: 207 given two doses of AZD1222 and 26 given two doses of MenACWY control vaccine. Trial participants were enrolled by age into 18-55, 56-69 and 70-plus year subgroups, with roughly 150, 30 and 60 TCR-sequenced participants respectively. Points the paper makes about the study in general: CD4 TCRs associated with the vaccine covered the entire spike protein, and the dominant responses were in regions 160-218 and 743-854. Because no day 14 peak-response samples were available, repertoires were characterized only after the peak T cell response. Participants were mostly white British and included more females than males, and it was suggested by the authors that clonal diversity may have been underestimated. Spike-specific TCR breadth and depth rose significantly after two AZD1222 doses compared with day 0 and with MenACWY recipients. Epitopes outside the regions mutated in the B.1.351 and B.1.1.7 variants were reportedly recognized by nearly half of the unique spike-specific TCRs. Conclusions about previously exposed vaccinees were limited because only six or seven AZD1222 recipients were SARS-CoV-2 seropositive at baseline. The 56-69-year group was small, and its depth increase did not reach significance, likely because of low power.

In light of the paper, this sample's time point label describes: baseline before first vaccination. Samples from vaccinated people were obtained from the UK trials COV001 and COV002, which included a single-blind randomized controlled phase 2/3 trial of AZD1222 (ChAdOx1 nCoV-19) in healthy adults. Trial participant PBMC samples were collected at day 0 and day 28 after the second dose for TCRbeta chain sequencing. The CDR3 regions of human TCRbeta chains were analyzed by immunosequencing. Turning to the authors' computational methods: TCRs in the repertoires were compared against a reference library of SARS-CoV-2-specific TCRs that had been generated with the MIRA antigen-specificity platform. Breadth was defined as the fraction of unique TCRs that were SARS-CoV-2-associated. Depth was defined as the fraction of total T cells that were SARS-CoV-2-associated. Using the MIRA data, each spike-specific TCR was assigned both to the spike region to which the TCR was reactive and to a CD4 or CD8 class. Log10-transformed breadth and depth values were compared by one-way ANOVA with Sidak's multiple comparisons tests. This is the immuneACCESS table as TCRdb keeps it, with only in-frame sequences that have V and J called. A part of the clones is gone; compared with another copy, unresolved V genes explain less than half, and the rest is unexplained. V, J and clone size are those of that table, while D and trimming were read from the DNA. The sample has roughly 130,000 clones on record, approximately 94% of them singletons. The biggest ten clones account for approximately 7% of the sample.

To note about this clone: The antigen this receptor binds is unknown. Base qualities are not provided; no much larger clone lies one nucleotide away.

V is pared back by 2 bases and J by 2 bases, with 9 bases lying between the germline termini. Including the terminal cysteine and phenylalanine, the CDR3 comprises 14 residues. CDR3 DNA is the only sequence kept; it has 42 bases, read in frame from the first base. CDR1 and CDR2 were assigned from the germline V gene as SGDLS and YYNGEE. The V and J genes are TRBV9 and TRBJ2-3; the D gene assignment is ambiguous. The sequences come from peripheral blood, collected on day 0 of AZD1222 vaccination. This receptor was taken from an adult in good health. The bases are TGTGCCAGCAGCGTCCTCGACACCACAGATACGCAGTATTTT. Translation gives CASSVLDTTDTQYF. With the rest looked up from the reference TRBV9 and TRBJ2-3 genes rather than sequenced, the full variable domain is DSGVTQTPKHLITATGQRVTLRCSPRSGDLSVYWYQQSLDQGLQFLIQYYNGEERAKGNILERFSAQQFPDLHSELNLSSLELGDSALYFCASSVLDTTDTQYFGPGTRLTVL.